The 22 T cell receptor beta chains given below trace back to one sample, sequenced in a study of T cells in localized non-small cell lung cancer. Clones were sequenced by immunoSEQ multiplex PCR, and TCRdb holds only the in-frame ones, with some missing. The repertoire consists of tens of thousands of clones, with 86% occurring once and the leading ten covering around a fifth. The specimen comprised peripheral blood, sampled before any cancer treatment. The receptors originated from a male donor older than 55 with stage III squamous cell lung carcinoma.

The rearrangement links TRBV7-2 to TRBJ2-3; possibly TRBD2 for D (6 bases). This CDR3 is 17 amino acids long. Germline loops: CDR1 SGHTA, CDR2 FQGNSA. V was clipped by 5 bases and J by 1 base, with 19 bases between them. CDR3 region: CASSPQAAGWGTDTQYF. CDR3 DNA: TGTGCCAGCAGCCCCCAAGCAGCGGGTTGGGGCACAGATACGCAGTATTTT.

V usage is TRBV4-1 and J usage is TRBJ2-3; the match to TRBD2 covers 8 bases. The CDR3 runs to 16 residues. Germline V lookup: CDR1 MGHRA, CDR2 YSYEKL. Trimming removed 4 bases from V and 3 bases from J; junction bases left unmatched: 9. CDR3: CASSLPRGGGTDTQYF. The CDR3 coding sequence is TGCGCCAGCAGCCTACCACGGGGGGGCGGGACAGATACGCAGTATTTT.

The rearrangement joins TRBV6-5 to TRBJ2-7; D possibly corresponds to TRBD1 (5 bases). The CDR3 covers 11 residues. Germline V CDR1 and CDR2: MNHEY, SVGAGI. The V end lost 6 bases, the J end lost 6 bases, and 9 bases lay between the germline ends. The DNA for the CDR3 is TGTGCCAGCAGGCAGGGTGCCGAGCAGTACTTC. As protein: CASRQGAEQYF.

This clone showed up just a few times. The chain is built from TRBV29-1 and TRBJ2-3; D not resolved. Germline CDR1 SQVTM, CDR2 ANQGSEA. The CDR3 extends over 13 amino acids. V was clipped by 7 bases and J by 0 bases, with 11 bases between them. CDR3 residues: CSGRVLSTDTQYF. The CDR3 DNA follows: TGCAGCGGCCGGGTCCTCAGCACAGATACGCAGTATTTT.

In this sample, this clone turned up once. J is TRBJ2-1 and V is TRBV15; TRBD2 matches at 8 bases. The V gene's germline CDR1 is LNHNV and CDR2 YYDKDF (reference sequence). The CDR3 is 16 residues long. V was clipped by 1 base and J by 8 bases; unmatched bases: 10. CDR3 DNA sequence: TGTGCCACCAGCAGAGTGGGCGGGGGGCCCGCGGATGAGCAGTTCTTC. Protein product: CATSRVGGGPADEQFF.

This clone was observed a handful of times. One end of the junction varies from germline; a read error may be responsible. The chain is built from TRBV5-4 and TRBJ1-2; no definite D call. This CDR3 contains 13 residues. Germline CDR1 and CDR2: SGHNT and YYREEE (reference sequence). The CDR3 sequence is CASSLDWAAQSIF. DNA of the CDR3: TGTGCCAGCAGCTTGGATTGGGCAGCCCAATCCATCTTC.

The rearrangement joins TRBV6-6 to TRBJ2-2, with 9 bases aligning to TRBD1. The CDR3 is 16 amino acids. V gave up 7 bases and J gave up 4 bases; unmatched junction bases: 10. The germline CDR1 and CDR2 sequences are MNHNY and SVGAGI (reference sequence). CDR3: CASTYRGRSVTGELFF. DNA of the CDR3: TGTGCCAGCACGTACAGGGGGCGCAGCGTCACCGGGGAGCTGTTTTTT.

The genes are TRBV29-1 and TRBJ1-2; D is possibly TRBD1 (6 bases). With 4 bases removed from V and 7 bases from J, the gap between germline ends came to 13 bases. The CDR3 loop spans 12 amino acids. Germline CDR1 SQVTM, CDR2 ANQGSEA. The CDR3 DNA is TGCAGCGTTGCGGGGGCGATTCGTGGCTACACCTTC. Translating it yields CSVAGAIRGYTF.

The chain couples TRBV5-1 to TRBJ2-5, with TRBD2 matching over 11 bases. V was clipped by 1 base and J by 5 bases; unmatched bases: 7. The CDR3 length is 16 residues. The germline V gene has CDR1 SGHRS and CDR2 YFSETQ. CDR3 bases: TGCGCCAGCAGCTTGAGTAGCGGGGGGGCGGAGGAGACCCAGTACTTC. Residues: CASSLSSGGAEETQYF.

The V call is TRBV6-5, the J call TRBJ2-1; D unresolved. Germline V gene data show CDR1 as MNHEY and CDR2 as SVGAGI. This CDR3 contains 15 residues. The V end was cut by 3 bases, the J end by 7 bases, with 16 bases between. CDR3 in amino acids: CASSYSFTSPNEQFF. CDR3 nucleotides: TGTGCCAGCAGTTATTCCTTCACGAGCCCAAATGAGCAGTTCTTC.

In its sample, this clone was seen once. The V and J genes are TRBV10-3 and TRBJ1-6; TRBD1 matches at 7 bases. Germline CDR1 ENHRY, CDR2 SYGVKD. J was trimmed by 6 bases and V by 4 bases; bases with no gene match: 6. This CDR3 is built from 15 residues. For the CDR3, the DNA is TGTGCCATCAGTGGGGGACAGAGTTTTAATTCACCCCTCCACTTT. Translation gives CAISGGQSFNSPLHF.

The CDR3 nucleotides are TGTGCCAGCAGCCCCGACAGGGAATTATATGGCTACACCTTC. Protein product: CASSPDRELYGYTF. The V gene is TRBV2, the J gene TRBJ1-2; TRBD1 matches at 7 bases. The CDR3 runs to 14 residues. Germline V lookup: CDR1 SNHLY, CDR2 FYNNEI. The trim removed 6 bases at V and 5 bases at J, leaving 9 bases unmatched.

The J gene is TRBJ2-7, the V gene TRBV28; TRBD1 agrees at 7 bases. Germline assignment: CDR1 MDHEN and CDR2 SYDVKM. Trimming removed 8 bases from V and 3 bases from J; junction bases left unmatched: 10. This CDR3 has 14 amino acids. The CDR3 sequence: CASSTTDRFYEQYF. CDR3 nucleotide sequence: TGTGCCAGCTCTACCACGGACAGGTTCTACGAGCAGTACTTC.

J is TRBJ1-1 and V is TRBV7-2, with D hard to call. From germline, CDR1 is SGHTA and CDR2 FQGNSA. The V gene lost 5 bases and the J gene lost 1 base, with 14 bases spanning the gap. CDR3 length equals 15 residues. CDR3 sequence: CASSTQLAGNTEAFF. The CDR3 DNA sequence: TGTGCCAGCAGCACTCAGCTAGCGGGGAACACTGAAGCTTTCTTT. Based on the CDR3 plus reference TRBV7-2 and TRBJ1-1, the full variable domain is GAGVSQSPSNKVTEKGKDVELRCDPISGHTALYWYRQSLGQGLEFLIYFQGNSAPDKSGLPSDRFSAERTGGSVSTLTIQRTQQEDSAVYLCASSTQLAGNTEAFFGQGTRLTVV.

The rearrangement links TRBV2 to TRBJ2-7; the D gene is possibly TRBD1 (6 bases). The CDR3 runs 13 residues. CDR1 SNHLY and CDR2 FYNNEI come from the germline V gene. V dropped 7 bases and J dropped 2 bases, with 12 bases sitting between them. The CDR3 is CASMTRTAYEQYF. CDR3 sequence (DNA): TGTGCCAGCATGACACGGACAGCCTACGAGCAGTACTTC.

The chain recombines TRBV7-2 with TRBJ1-6; D ambiguous. Trimming stripped 10 bases from V and 4 bases from J, with 8 bases between. CDR3 size: 12 residues. Germline CDR1 reads SGHTA; CDR2 reads FQGNSA. The CDR3: CATSSYNSPLHF. CDR3 nucleotide sequence: TGTGCCACGTCCTCGTATAATTCACCCCTCCACTTT.

This chain uses TRBV5-6 with TRBJ1-2, with 7 bases identical to TRBD1. After removal of 3 bases from V and 8 bases from J, the junction contained 7 bases not matched to a gene. Germline-derived CDR1 and CDR2 are SGHDT and YYEEEE. This CDR3 has 13 amino acids. CDR3 protein: CASSWTGEGGYTF. The CDR3 bases are TGTGCCAGCAGCTGGACAGGAGAAGGCGGCTACACCTTC.

This clone was counted a single time. The genes are TRBV5-8 and TRBJ1-1; weak D call: TRBD1 (6 bases). Germline V gives CDR1 SGHTS, CDR2 YDEGEE. This CDR3 contains 15 residues. Trimming pared 4 bases from V and 4 bases from J, leaving 17 bases between. The CDR3 protein is CASSMNVIRGTEAFF. The DNA for the CDR3 is TGTGCCAGCAGCATGAATGTGATCAGGGGCACTGAAGCTTTCTTT.

The chain links TRBV5-1 to TRBJ1-5; the match to TRBD1 covers 10 bases. CDR3 length equals 15 residues. In germline, CDR1 is SGHRS, CDR2 YFSETQ. V gave up 3 bases and J gave up 2 bases; unmatched junction bases: 2. CDR3 in amino acids: CASSWGTGGNQPQHF. The CDR3 DNA follows: TGCGCCAGCAGCTGGGGGACAGGGGGCAATCAGCCCCAGCATTTT.

The V call is TRBV18, the J call TRBJ2-1, with 12 bases identical to TRBD2. This CDR3 contains 15 residues. J gave up 5 bases and V 2 bases, and 1 base lay outside the gene matches. Germline V gives CDR1 KGHSH, CDR2 LQKENI. The CDR3 DNA reads as TGTGCCAGCTCACCAAGGACTAGCGGGGACAATGAGCAGTTCTTC. It specifies CASSPRTSGDNEQFF.

V is TRBV5-6 and J is TRBJ1-4; no clear D gene. V lost 3 bases and J lost 6, with 15 bases in between. Germline CDR1 reads SGHDT; CDR2 reads YYEEEE. CDR3 length equals 15 residues. The CDR3 nucleotides are TGTGCCAGCAGCTGGAGGACGGACGGACATGAAAAACTGTTTTTT. Its protein is CASSWRTDGHEKLFF.

The chain couples TRBV4-2 to TRBJ1-2; TRBD1 aligns across 9 bases. The CDR3 is 14 residues long. Germline loops: CDR1 LGHNA, CDR2 YNFKEQ. V lost 4 bases and J lost 8; bases outside the gene matches: 8. CDR3 sequence reads: CASSLSGTGNGYTF. The CDR3 DNA reads as TGTGCCAGCAGCCTATCCGGGACAGGGAACGGCTACACCTTC.